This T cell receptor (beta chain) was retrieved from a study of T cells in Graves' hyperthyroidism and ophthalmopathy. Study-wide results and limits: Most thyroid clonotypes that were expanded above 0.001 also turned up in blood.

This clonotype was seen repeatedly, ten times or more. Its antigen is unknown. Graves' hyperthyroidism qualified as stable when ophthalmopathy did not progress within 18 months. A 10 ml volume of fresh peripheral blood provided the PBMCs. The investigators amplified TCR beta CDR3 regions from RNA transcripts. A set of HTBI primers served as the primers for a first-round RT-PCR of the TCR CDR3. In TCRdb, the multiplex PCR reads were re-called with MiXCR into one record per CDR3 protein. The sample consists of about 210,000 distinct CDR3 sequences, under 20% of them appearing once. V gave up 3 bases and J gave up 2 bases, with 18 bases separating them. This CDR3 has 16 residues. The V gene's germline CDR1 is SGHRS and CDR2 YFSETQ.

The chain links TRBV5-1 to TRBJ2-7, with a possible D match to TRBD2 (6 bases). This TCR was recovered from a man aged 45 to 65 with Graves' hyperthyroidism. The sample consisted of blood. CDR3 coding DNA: TGCGCCAGCAGCTGGGTCATGAGCGGGCCTACCTACGAGCAGTACTTC. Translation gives CASSWVMSGPTYEQYF.